The clone carrying this T cell receptor (beta chain) was picked up a small number of times. Its cognate antigen is unknown. The sample originates from a study of beta chain features in type 1 diabetes. Study-level points and caveats: Over-representation of high TCR-expressing cells was a possible consequence of cDNA sequencing. Across all four CD4+ subsets, people with type 1 diabetes showed modestly shorter TCRB CDR3s.

Germline trimming cut 3 bases from V and 2 bases from J; bases unmatched to any gene: 6. The CDR3 consists of 16 residues. Germline-derived CDR1 and CDR2 are SEHNR and FQNEAQ (reference sequence). Expressed TCRB transcripts were sequenced because the entire RNA isolate underwent reverse transcription. The data were produced by immunoSEQ multiplex PCR, yet TCRdb's version contains in-frame clones alone and is incomplete. The repertoire holds a few hundred thousand clones, with 8% to 10% as singletons. The specimen sequenced was central memory CD4+ T cells from blood. The genes are TRBV7-9 and TRBJ2-1; 8 bases match TRBD1. The clonotype comes from a man aged 25 to 45 with type 1 diabetes. Written as DNA, the CDR3 is TGTGCCAGCAGCTTGACAGGGGTATCGCCCTACAATGAGCAGTTCTTC. It specifies CASSLTGVSPYNEQFF.